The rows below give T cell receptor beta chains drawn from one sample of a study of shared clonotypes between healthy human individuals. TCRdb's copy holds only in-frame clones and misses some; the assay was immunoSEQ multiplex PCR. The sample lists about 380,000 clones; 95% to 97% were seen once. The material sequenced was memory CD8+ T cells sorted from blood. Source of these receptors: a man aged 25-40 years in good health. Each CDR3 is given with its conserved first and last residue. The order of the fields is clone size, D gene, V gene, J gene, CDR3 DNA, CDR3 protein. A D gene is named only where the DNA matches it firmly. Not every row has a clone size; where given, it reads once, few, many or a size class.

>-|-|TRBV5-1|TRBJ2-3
TGCGCCAGCAGCTTGGCCTTCGGTCGGGGCCTAAGCACAGATACGCAGTATTTT
CASSLAFGRGLSTDTQYF
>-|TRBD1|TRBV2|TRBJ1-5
TGTGCCAGCAGGCCGGGGACAGGTCCTTCATACAATCAGCCCCAGCATTTT
CASRPGTGPSYNQPQHF
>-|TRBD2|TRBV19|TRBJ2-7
TGTGCCAGTAGTTCGACTAGCGGGAGCTCCTACGAGCAGTACTTC
CASSSTSGSSYEQYF
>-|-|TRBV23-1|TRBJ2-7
TGCGCCAGCAGTCGCCCGGTCCCCTACGAGCAGTACTTC
CASSRPVPYEQYF
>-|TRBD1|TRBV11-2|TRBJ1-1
TGTGCCAGCAGCTTGGGACAGACCCAAGCTTTCTTT
CASSLGQTQAFF
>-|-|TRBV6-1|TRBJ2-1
TGTGCCAGCATTGCGGACAGCTCCTACAATGAGCAGTTCTTC
CASIADSSYNEQFF
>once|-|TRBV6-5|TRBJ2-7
TGTGCCAGCAGTTACAGGGGTGAGCAGTACTTC
CASSYRGEQYF
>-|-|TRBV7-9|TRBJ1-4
TGTGCCAGCAGCCCGGGGGTTATGGGTGAAAAACTGTTTTTT
CASSPGVMGEKLFF
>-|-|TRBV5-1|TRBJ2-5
TGCGCCAGCAGCTTGGGGAGGCAAGAGACCCAGTACTTC
CASSLGRQETQYF
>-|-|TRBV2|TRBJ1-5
TGTGCCAGCAGTGAAGCTGCCGTGGCCCAGCATTTT
CASSEAAVAQHF
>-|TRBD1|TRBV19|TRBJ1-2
TGTGCCAGTAGCAGCTCCCCGGGACAGGGAGAAGACACCTTC
CASSSSPGQGEDTF
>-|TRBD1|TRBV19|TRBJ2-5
TGTGCCAGTAGTCCCGACCCAGGGGGCACTCCCCAAGAGACCCAGTACTTC
CASSPDPGGTPQETQYF
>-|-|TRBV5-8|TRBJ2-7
TGTGCCAGCAGCTCGCTGCCGGGAGCCTCCTACGAGCAGTACTTC
CASSSLPGASYEQYF
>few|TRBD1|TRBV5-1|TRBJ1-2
TGCGCCAGCAGCCTTGGGACAGGAAGGGGCTACACCTTC
CASSLGTGRGYTF
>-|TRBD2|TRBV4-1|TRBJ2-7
TGCGCCAGCAGCCAAGGACTAGCGGGCTCCTACGAGCAGTACTTC
CASSQGLAGSYEQYF
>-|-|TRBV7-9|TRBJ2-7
TGTGCCAGCAGCTTAGAAGCGGGTCGGCACGAGCAGTACTTC
CASSLEAGRHEQYF
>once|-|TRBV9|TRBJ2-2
TGTGCCAGCAGCGTTCTTTTAACCGGGGAGCTGTTTTTT
CASSVLLTGELFF
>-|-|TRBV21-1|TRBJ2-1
TGTGCCAGCAGCAAAACACCTCTGAGTGGTGAGCAGTTCTTC
CASSKTPLSGEQFF
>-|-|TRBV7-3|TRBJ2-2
TGTGCCAGCAGCTCAGGCCCGGGCGGGGAGCTGTTTTTT
CASSSGPGGELFF
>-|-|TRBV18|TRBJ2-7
TGTGCCAGCTCACCAAGAGAAGGGACCGGTTACGAGCAGTACTTC
CASSPREGTGYEQYF
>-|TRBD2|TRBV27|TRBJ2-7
TGTGCCAGCAGCCCCCGGCGGGGGTACGAGCAGTACTTC
CASSPRRGYEQYF
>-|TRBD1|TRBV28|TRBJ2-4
TGTGCCAGCAGCCAACAGGGGGCCAAAAACATTCAGTACTTC
CASSQQGAKNIQYF
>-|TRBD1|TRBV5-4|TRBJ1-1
TGTGCCAGCAGCCGGGGACAGCGGACTGAAGCTTTCTTT
CASSRGQRTEAFF
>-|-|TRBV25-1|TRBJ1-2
TGTGCCAGCAGTGAATCTCCCGGGTCCGGTAACTATGGCTACACCTTC
CASSESPGSGNYGYTF
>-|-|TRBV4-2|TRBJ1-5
TGTGCCAGCAGCCAAGAGCCGGGGAATAGGGATCAGCCCCAGCATTTT
CASSQEPGNRDQPQHF
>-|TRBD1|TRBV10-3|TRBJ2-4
TGTGCCATTGGGGACAGGGTGGACATTCAGTACTTC
CAIGDRVDIQYF
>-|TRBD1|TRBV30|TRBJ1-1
TGTGCCTATAAGGGACAGGGCGACACTGAAGCTTTCTTT
CAYKGQGDTEAFF
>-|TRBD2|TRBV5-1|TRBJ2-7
TGCGCCAGCAGGCGACTAGCAGGGTCCTACGAGCAGTACTTC
CASRRLAGSYEQYF
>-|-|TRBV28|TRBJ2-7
TGTGCCAGCAGTTTCGGGGCCTACTCCTACGAGCAGTACTTC
CASSFGAYSYEQYF
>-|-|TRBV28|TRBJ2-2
TGTGCCAGCAGGGATCAGAACACCGGGGAGCTGTTTTTT
CASRDQNTGELFF
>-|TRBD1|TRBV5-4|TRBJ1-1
TGTGCCAGCAGCTTGCCACAGGGGTCTGAAGCTTTCTTT
CASSLPQGSEAFF
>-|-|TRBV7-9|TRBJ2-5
TGTGCCAGCAGCTTTTTTCGGGGAAATGGGGAGACCCAGTACTTC
CASSFFRGNGETQYF
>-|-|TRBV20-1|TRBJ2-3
TGCAGTGCTAGCCCCGCAGATACGCAGTATTTT
CSASPADTQYF
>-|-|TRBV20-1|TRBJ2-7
TGCAGTGCTCGCAGGGTCTACGAGCAGTACTTC
CSARRVYEQYF
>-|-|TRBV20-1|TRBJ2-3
TGCAGTGCCCAGTACCTAGATACGCAGTATTTT
CSAQYLDTQYF
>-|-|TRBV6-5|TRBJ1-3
TGTGCCAGCAGTTGGAGGGGCTCTGGAAACACCATATATTTT
CASSWRGSGNTIYF
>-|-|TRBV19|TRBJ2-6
TGTGCCAGTAGTATCACGCAGGCCTCTGGGGCCAACGTCCTGACTTTC
CASSITQASGANVLTF